The 25 T cell receptor beta chains below were found in one sample sequenced in a study of blood T cells in healthy people across ages. Next came a second PCR, run for about 6 to 12 cycles, which used a sample-barcoded 5' primer along with a J-beta primer mix. TCRdb re-analysed the 5' RACE reads in MiXCR, keeping a single row per CDR3 protein. There are about 1.6 million distinct CDR3 sequences in the sample; roughly 32% occur only once, and 11% lies in the top ten. Sequenced: blood. These receptors were obtained from a woman in her 30s in good health.

The CDR3 nucleotides read TGCGCCAGCAGCAGCGGACAGGGTTTCTACAATGAGCAGTTCTTC. Residues: CASSSGQGFYNEQFF. The genes are TRBV5-1 and TRBJ2-1; 8 bases fit TRBD1. The CDR3 runs to 15 residues. CDR1 and CDR2 (germline): SGHRS, YFSETQ. J lost 3 bases, V lost 4 bases, and 6 bases had no gene match.

The chain couples TRBV14 to TRBJ2-7; no definite D call. This CDR3 spans 12 amino acids. V was clipped by 4 bases and J by 4 bases, with 8 bases between them. Germline V gene sequence: CDR1 SGHDN, CDR2 FVKESK. Written as DNA, the CDR3 is TGTGCCAGCAGCCGACGTAGATACGAGCAGTACTTC. Its translation is CASSRRRYEQYF.

The V call is TRBV3-1, the J call TRBJ1-1; 7 nucleotides match TRBD1. Germline V gives CDR1 LGHDT, CDR2 YNNKEL (reference sequence). This CDR3 has 18 residues. J gave up 1 base and V 1 base, and 12 bases lay outside the gene matches. CDR3 region: CASSQGKYRGNPNTEAFF. CDR3 coding DNA: TGTGCCAGCAGCCAAGGGAAGTACAGGGGAAACCCGAACACTGAAGCTTTCTTT.

This clonotype has ten or more counts. The chain is built from TRBV6-1 and TRBJ2-7; D possibly matches TRBD1 or TRBD2 (5 bases each). The germline gives CDR1 MNHNS, CDR2 SASEGT. The CDR3 has 15 amino acids. Trimming stripped 3 bases from V and 3 bases from J, with 15 bases between. The CDR3 here is CASSDYRDGYYEQYF. The CDR3 region has the DNA TGTGCCAGCAGTGACTACCGGGACGGATACTACGAGCAGTACTTC.

In this sample, this clonotype turned up a few times. The chain is built from TRBV28 and TRBJ2-3; unclear D gene. Germline V CDR1 and CDR2: MDHEN, SYDVKM. Trimming stripped 7 bases from V and 4 bases from J, with 15 bases between. This CDR3 contains 14 residues. As DNA, the CDR3 is TGTGCCAGCACGACTGGGGTAGCTCCAGATACGCAGTATTTT. It encodes CASTTGVAPDTQYF. Looking up the rest from reference TRBV28 and TRBJ2-3 gives the full variable domain: DVKVTQSSRYLVKRTGEKVFLECVQDMDHENMFWYRQDPGLGLRLIYFSYDVKMKEKGDIPEGYSVSREKKERFSLILESASTNQTSMYLCASTTGVAPDTQYFGPGTRLTVL.

CDR3 coding DNA: TGTGCCAGCAGCCCGGACAGGGTGGGGACTGAAGCTTTCTTT. It codes for CASSPDRVGTEAFF. V usage is TRBV7-9 and J usage is TRBJ1-1; 8 positions agree with TRBD1. CDR1 is SEHNR, CDR2 FQNEAQ, per germline (reference sequence). The J segment lost 5 bases and the V segment lost 5 bases, leaving 7 bases of the junction unmatched. There are 14 residues in the CDR3.

V is TRBV27 and J is TRBJ2-3; the D call may be TRBD1 or TRBD2 (5 bases each). Germline CDR1 MNHEY, CDR2 SMNVEV (reference sequence). The CDR3 covers 15 residues. V lost 6 bases and J lost 6, with 19 bases in between. The CDR3: CASSPGAGPWDTQYF. In nucleotides, the CDR3 is TGTGCCAGCAGCCCCGGGGCAGGCCCTTGGGATACGCAGTATTTT.

This chain joins TRBV5-1 and TRBJ2-6; D gene uncertain. This CDR3 is built from 14 residues. Germline V gene lookup returns CDR1 SGHRS and CDR2 YFSETQ. The V end lost 3 bases, the J end lost 3 bases, and 7 bases lay between the germline ends. The CDR3 DNA follows: TGCGCCAGCAGCTGGTCGGGTGGGGCCAACGTCCTGACTTTC. Protein product: CASSWSGGANVLTF.

This clonotype came up many times. The rearrangement links TRBV20-1 to TRBJ2-3; TRBD1 agrees at 10 bases. J was trimmed by 6 bases and V by 8 bases; bases with no gene match: 5. The CDR3 covers 12 residues. Germline V gene sequence: CDR1 DFQATT, CDR2 SNEGSKA (reference sequence). CDR3 region: CSFRQGADTQYF. The CDR3 DNA reads as TGCAGTTTTCGACAGGGGGCGGATACGCAGTATTTT.

This clonotype has more than one count but fewer than ten. The CDR3 DNA follows: TGTGCCAGCAGCTCCAAAAGAAGCGGGGGGGCGTACAATGAGCAGTTCTTC. It yields the protein CASSSKRSGGAYNEQFF. This chain joins TRBV11-1 and TRBJ2-1; 10 bases align to TRBD2. CDR1 is SGHAT, CDR2 FQDESV, per germline (reference sequence). The CDR3 runs to 17 residues. Trimming cost V 4 bases and J 4 bases; bases outside gene matches: 10.

V gene TRBV6-1 combines with J gene TRBJ1-1, with 7 bases fitting TRBD1. Germline-derived CDR1 and CDR2 are MNHNS and SASEGT. The V segment lost 7 bases and the J segment 0 bases; nucleotides outside the gene matches: 5. The CDR3 spans 14 residues. This chain's CDR3 is CASTEGGLNTEAFF. The DNA for the CDR3 is TGTGCCAGCACAGAAGGGGGCCTGAACACTGAAGCTTTCTTT.

V is TRBV12-3 or TRBV12-4 and J is TRBJ2-7, with D possibly being TRBD2 (7 bases). The V gene lost 1 base and the J gene lost 6 bases, with 16 bases spanning the gap. This CDR3 contains 15 residues. In DNA form, the CDR3 reads TGTGCCAGCAGTTTAGTTGTGGGGGGGCCGCGCGAGCAGTACTTC. It codes for CASSLVVGGPREQYF.

This clonotype was detected a few times. The chain uses TRBV6-1 and TRBJ1-3; the match to TRBD1 covers 9 bases. This CDR3 is 15 amino acids long. V shed 6 bases and J 1 base; nucleotides not matched to a gene: 4. The V gene's germline CDR1 is MNHNS and CDR2 SASEGT. The CDR3 here is CASRDRGMSGNTIYF. The CDR3 DNA is TGTGCCAGCAGAGACAGGGGGATGTCTGGAAACACCATATATTTT.

This clonotype was observed at least ten times. The rearrangement joins TRBV20-1 to TRBJ1-6; D ambiguous. The V end was cut by 4 bases, the J end by 8 bases, with 18 bases between. The germline CDR1 and CDR2 sequences are DFQATT and SNEGSKA (reference sequence). The CDR3 contains 15 residues. The DNA for the CDR3 is TGCAGTGCTACCCCGGGCCGTTCCTTATATTCACCCCTCCACTTT. It yields the protein CSATPGRSLYSPLHF.

A word on this clonotype: A read error may account for a junction end that differs from germline. The chain is built from TRBV20-1 and TRBJ2-7; D gene ambiguous. The CDR3 totals 14 residues. CDR1 and CDR2 (germline): DFQATT, SNEGSKA (reference sequence). The CDR3 loop is CGARKQTLIYEQYF. The CDR3 coding sequence is TGCGGTGCTAGAAAACAGACGTTAATTTACGAGCAGTACTTC.

This clonotype was seen only a few times. The CDR3 sequence: CASSPSGGEGNYGYTF. The CDR3 DNA reads TGTGCCAGCAGCCCCTCGGGAGGCGAGGGCAACTATGGCTACACCTTC. The genes are TRBV7-9 and TRBJ1-2; D remains ambiguous. V was pared by 5 bases and J by 2 bases, with 18 bases between. Germline CDR1 SEHNR, CDR2 FQNEAQ (reference sequence). The CDR3 sequence is 16 residues long.

CDR3 DNA: TGTGCCAGCAGTTTCCAAGCTACTGAAGCTTTCTTT. This translates into CASSFQATEAFF. The genes are TRBV12-3 or TRBV12-4 and TRBJ1-1, with D unresolved. CDR3 length: 12 amino acids. V dropped 3 bases and J dropped 5 bases, with 7 bases sitting between them.

The gene calls are TRBV7-2 and TRBJ1-2; 8 bases line up with TRBD1. Looked up from germline, CDR1 is SGHTA and CDR2 is FQGNSA. J was trimmed by 8 bases and V by 3 bases; bases with no gene match: 8. The length of the CDR3 is 14 residues. The CDR3 coding sequence is TGTGCCAGCAGCTTTCAGGGGGCCGGTGGAGGCTACACCTTC. Its protein is CASSFQGAGGGYTF.

This sequence joins TRBV6-1 and TRBJ2-5, with TRBD2 matching over 13 bases. V lost 6 bases, J lost 4 bases, and 5 bases stayed unmatched. Germline CDR1 reads MNHNS; CDR2 reads SASEGT. The CDR3 consists of 15 residues. This CDR3 is CASSWTSGSRETQYF. The CDR3 DNA is TGTGCCAGCAGCTGGACTAGCGGGAGTAGAGAGACCCAGTACTTC.

Comment on this clonotype: A read error is possible here, since a much larger clone lies one base away. The chain combines TRBV5-1 with TRBJ2-7; TRBD2 aligns across 13 bases. Germline V lookup: CDR1 SGHRS, CDR2 YFSETQ. Trimming took 4 bases from V and 5 from J; bases not matched to a gene: 9. The CDR3 is 16 residues long. The DNA of the CDR3 is TGCGCCAGCAGCGGAAGGACTAGCGGGGGAACCCACGAGCAGTACTTC. Translation gives CASSGRTSGGTHEQYF.

CDR3 in amino acids: CASSLAAGTANTEAFF. The CDR3 DNA sequence: TGTGCCAGCAGCTTAGCGGCCGGGACAGCGAACACTGAAGCTTTCTTT. This chain connects TRBV7-8 to TRBJ1-1; TRBD1 matches at 7 bases. The CDR3 is made up of 16 amino acids. Germline lookup yields CDR1 SGHVS and CDR2 FQNEAQ. The V gene end was trimmed by 0 bases and the J gene end by 1 base; junction bases not matched to a gene: 5.

This clonotype showed up just a few times. The rearrangement links TRBV6-5 to TRBJ2-7, with 9 bases matching TRBD2. Trimming removed 2 bases from V and 2 bases from J; junction bases left unmatched: 25. Germline-derived CDR1 and CDR2 are MNHEY and SVGAGI. The CDR3 spans 22 residues. The CDR3 region has the DNA TGTGCCAGCAGTTACACCTTATACCAGACTAGCGGCAGAACCGTCATCCCCTACGAGCAGTACTTC. This sequence encodes CASSYTLYQTSGRTVIPYEQYF.

The rearrangement uses TRBV6-5 and TRBJ2-1; no definite D call. Germline-derived CDR1 and CDR2 are MNHEY and SVGAGI. V gave up 6 bases and J gave up 10 bases, with 13 bases separating them. This CDR3 region has 12 residues. CDR3 sequence: CASSIDPREQFF. The CDR3 DNA follows: TGTGCCAGCAGCATCGACCCACGCGAGCAGTTCTTC.

This clonotype appeared a few times. The rearrangement joins TRBV5-4 to TRBJ2-6; D might be TRBD1 (5 bases). From germline, CDR1 is SGHNT and CDR2 YYREEE (reference sequence). The CDR3 is 17 amino acids. V lost 2 bases, J lost 0 bases, and 12 bases lay in between. The CDR3 is CASSLQAISSGANVLTF. In DNA, the CDR3 is TGTGCCAGCAGCTTACAGGCCATAAGCTCTGGGGCCAACGTCCTGACTTTC.

The genes are TRBV7-9 and TRBJ2-7; maybe TRBD1 (6 bases). The germline V gene has CDR1 SEHNR and CDR2 FQNEAQ (reference sequence). Trimming cost V 6 bases and J 4 bases, with 13 bases left between them. The CDR3 contains 13 residues. The CDR3 sequence is CASRSGRGYEQYF. DNA of the CDR3: TGTGCCAGCAGGTCGGGCAGGGGTTACGAGCAGTACTTC.